The 24 T cell receptor beta chains listed next were all sequenced from one sample in a study of human thymus T cells. Repertoires were generated with immunoSEQ multiplex PCR, while TCRdb's copy carries only in-frame clones and drops some. The data contain under 150,000 clones, just under 95% of them singletons. Thymus tissue was removed during corrective cardiac surgery. Sequencing was carried out using thymus tissue. These TCRs come from a boy in the first two years of life with a congenital heart defect but otherwise immunologically healthy.

CDR3 loop: CASSEQDTQYF. As DNA, the CDR3 is TGTGCCAGCAGTGAACAGGATACGCAGTATTTT. The rearrangement links TRBV6-1 to TRBJ2-3; D gene uncertain. V was trimmed by 2 bases and J by 6 bases, leaving 3 bases between them. Germline CDR1 is MNHNS and CDR2 is SASEGT. CDR3 length equals 11 residues.

The rearrangement links TRBV11-3 to TRBJ1-1; the match to TRBD1 covers 8 bases. This CDR3 spans 16 amino acids. Germline assignment: CDR1 SGHNT and CDR2 YENEEA. J gave up 5 bases and V 5 bases, and 13 bases lay outside the gene matches. The CDR3 sequence is CASSPHPPTGETEAFF. The CDR3 nucleotides are TGTGCCAGCAGCCCCCATCCCCCGACAGGGGAAACTGAAGCTTTCTTT.

The chain is built from TRBV19 and TRBJ2-1; 9 positions match TRBD1. Germline V lookup: CDR1 LNHDA, CDR2 SQIVND (reference sequence). The V gene end was trimmed by 4 bases and the J gene end by 9 bases; junction bases not matched to a gene: 19. The CDR3 totals 18 residues. The CDR3 coding sequence is TGTGCCAGTAGTACTCGGGGACAGGGATTAAGGTATACAAGTGAGCAGTTCTTC. Encoded protein: CASSTRGQGLRYTSEQFF.

The chain links TRBV7-2 to TRBJ2-1; 7 nucleotides agree with TRBD2. J gave up 5 bases and V 0 bases, and 1 base lay outside the gene matches. The CDR3 covers 14 residues. CDR1 is SGHTA, CDR2 FQGNSA, per germline. The CDR3 DNA is TGTGCCAGCAGCTTAGCGGGGGGGAACAATGAGCAGTTCTTC. Translation: CASSLAGGNNEQFF.

The genes are TRBV7-9 and TRBJ1-2; perhaps TRBD1 as D (6 bases). Germline V CDR1 and CDR2: SEHNR, FQNEAQ (reference sequence). The CDR3 loop spans 15 amino acids. Trimming left V 5 bases short and J 6 bases short, with 19 bases between. In nucleotides, the CDR3 is TGTGCCAGCAGCCCACATCAGTGGGGGCGCGATGGCTACACCTTC. This translates into CASSPHQWGRDGYTF.

This chain uses TRBV5-6 with TRBJ2-1, with D perhaps TRBD2 (5 bases). CDR1 is SGHDT and CDR2 is YYEEEE in the germline V gene. This CDR3 spans 12 amino acids. Trimming took 0 bases from V and 12 from J, leaving 10 bases between them. The CDR3 DNA reads TGTGCCAGCAGCTTGGGGAGTCGGGGGCAGTTCTTC. Translation gives CASSLGSRGQFF. Drawing the rest from reference TRBV5-6 and TRBJ2-1, the complete variable domain is DAGVTQSPTHLIKTRGQQVTLRCSPKSGHDTVSWYQQALGQGPQFIFQYYEEEERQRGNFPDRFSGHQFPNYSSELNVNALLLGDSALYLCASSLGSRGQFFGPGTRLTVL.

The V and J genes are TRBV28 and TRBJ2-7; tentatively, D is TRBD2 (5 bases). With 5 bases removed from V and 4 bases from J, the gap between germline ends came to 6 bases. The CDR3 extends over 11 amino acids. CDR1 and CDR2 from the germline V gene are MDHEN and SYDVKM. CDR3 coding DNA: TGTGCCAGCAGTCGGGGATACGAGCAGTACTTC. This translates into CASSRGYEQYF.

The chain combines TRBV15 with TRBJ2-5, with D perhaps TRBD1 (6 bases). The germline V gene has CDR1 LNHNV and CDR2 YYDKDF (reference sequence). The length of the CDR3 is 17 residues. Trimming removed 1 base at V and 3 bases at J, with 18 bases between. CDR3 coding DNA: TGTGCCACCAGCAGAGGTCTCACCCGTACAGGGAAAGAGACCCAGTACTTC. Translated: CATSRGLTRTGKETQYF.

The V and J genes are TRBV30 and TRBJ2-1; maybe TRBD2 (5 bases). CDR1 is GTSNPN, CDR2 SVGIG, per germline (reference sequence). CDR3 size: 12 residues. V was pared by 1 base and J by 14 bases, with 15 bases between. Written as DNA, the CDR3 is TGTGCCTGGAGTGAGGCTCCCCCCGGGGAGTTCTTC. The encoded protein is CAWSEAPPGEFF. The full variable domain, rest sourced from reference TRBV30 and TRBJ2-1, is SQTIHQWPATLVQPVGSPLSLECTVEGTSNPNLYWYRQAAGRGLQLLFYSVGIGQISSEVPQNLSASRPQDRQFILSSKKLLLSDSGFYLCAWSEAPPGEFFGPGTRLTVL.

V is TRBV28 and J is TRBJ1-2, with D possibly matching TRBD1 (6 bases). Germline V gene data show CDR1 as MDHEN and CDR2 as SYDVKM. The CDR3 extends over 13 amino acids. V was trimmed by 6 bases and J by 4 bases, leaving 12 bases between them. CDR3 sequence (DNA): TGTGCCAGCAGGACAGGCCTGGGCTATGGCTACACCTTC. Amino acid sequence: CASRTGLGYGYTF.

The chain employs TRBV12-2 and TRBJ1-3; TRBD1, the table's D call, lacks a check against the DNA. TRBV12-2 is termed a pseudogene. The CDR3 spans 16 residues. As DNA, the CDR3 is TGTGCAAGTCGCCCCCGACAGGGGCGTAGAGACGACACCATATATTTT. It encodes CASRPRQGRRDDTIYF.

The genes are TRBV5-1 and TRBJ2-5; 9 bases map to TRBD1. J lost 5 bases, V lost 3 bases, and 2 bases had no gene match. Germline values: CDR1 SGHRS, CDR2 YFSETQ. The length of the CDR3 is 13 residues. CDR3 in amino acids: CASSYDRGETQYF. The CDR3 DNA reads TGCGCCAGCAGCTACGACAGGGGGGAGACCCAGTACTTC.

The chain recombines TRBV30 with TRBJ2-6; D is undetermined. In germline, CDR1 is GTSNPN, CDR2 SVGIG (reference sequence). The CDR3 spans 16 residues. Trimming took off 0 bases at V and 0 bases at J, with 9 bases between the two ends. The CDR3 is CAWSVPRSSGANVLTF. The CDR3 DNA follows: TGTGCCTGGAGTGTTCCCCGAAGCTCTGGGGCCAACGTCCTGACTTTC.

The chain's CDR3 is CASSHSKTSGAAYEQYF. CDR3 DNA: TGCGCCAGCAGCCACTCAAAGACTAGCGGGGCCGCCTACGAGCAGTACTTC. The chain carries TRBV4-3 and TRBJ2-7; 11 bases are a match to TRBD2. The CDR3 spans 17 residues. CDR1 and CDR2 (germline): LGHNA, YSLEER. V was pared by 3 bases and J by 2 bases, with 9 bases of the junction left unmatched.

The gene calls are TRBV4-2 and TRBJ2-5, with 7 nucleotides matching TRBD2. Germline CDR1 is LGHNA and CDR2 is YNFKEQ. The V gene end was trimmed by 4 bases and the J gene end by 2 bases; junction bases not matched to a gene: 13. The CDR3 runs 17 residues. The CDR3 DNA follows: TGTGCCAGCAGCCTAATACCGGGACTACACCTTCAAGAGACCCAGTACTTC. Translated, it gives CASSLIPGLHLQETQYF.

V is TRBV19 and J is TRBJ1-2; the D is unclear. The V gene's germline CDR1 is LNHDA and CDR2 SQIVND (reference sequence). The V gene lost 5 bases and the J gene lost 2 bases, with 15 bases spanning the gap. There are 15 residues in the CDR3. Here the CDR3 reads CASSPHSGPNYGYTF. CDR3 coding DNA: TGTGCCAGTAGTCCTCACTCCGGGCCCAACTATGGCTACACCTTC.

V is TRBV10-3 and J is TRBJ1-1; the match to TRBD1 covers 11 bases. Germline V gene data show CDR1 as ENHRY and CDR2 as SYGVKD. The CDR3 has 16 amino acids. V gave up 2 bases and J gave up 0 bases; unmatched junction bases: 2. CDR3 in amino acids: CAISEADRGLNTEAFF. In nucleotides, the CDR3 is TGTGCCATCAGTGAGGCGGACAGGGGGCTGAACACTGAAGCTTTCTTT.

The rearrangement links TRBV19 to TRBJ1-1; 8 nucleotides line up with TRBD1. The CDR3 has 15 amino acids. CDR1 is LNHDA, CDR2 SQIVND, per germline (reference sequence). After removal of 5 bases from V and 0 bases from J, the junction contained 5 bases not matched to a gene. The CDR3 loop reads CASSSRTGLNTEAFF. Written as DNA, the CDR3 is TGTGCCAGTAGTTCGCGGACAGGGCTGAACACTGAAGCTTTCTTT. Variable domain in full (rest from reference TRBV19 and TRBJ1-1): DGGITQSPKYLFRKEGQNVTLSCEQNLNHDAMYWYRQDPGQGLRLIYYSQIVNDFQKGDIAEGYSVSREKKESFPLTVTSAQKNPTAFYLCASSSRTGLNTEAFFGQGTRLTVV.

V usage is TRBV5-1 and J usage is TRBJ2-5; no reliable D call. Germline CDR1 and CDR2: SGHRS and YFSETQ. The germline V and J ends were trimmed by 0 bases and 1 base, with 10 bases remaining between them. This CDR3 is built from 15 residues. CDR3 coding DNA: TGCGCCAGCAGCTTGGGGTCGAAGTCCCAAGAGACCCAGTACTTC. Its translation is CASSLGSKSQETQYF.

The genes are TRBV4-1 and TRBJ1-4; 8 nucleotides align to TRBD1. V shed 3 bases, J shed 3 bases, and the junction held 3 bases outside the gene matches. Per the germline V gene, CDR1 is MGHRA and CDR2 is YSYEKL. CDR3 length: 15 amino acids. CDR3 nucleotide sequence: TGCGCCAGCAGCCAGGGGACAGGTTCTAATGAAAAACTGTTTTTT. Translation: CASSQGTGSNEKLFF.

The chain employs TRBV7-8 and TRBJ1-1; perhaps TRBD1 as D (6 bases). Germline values: CDR1 SGHVS, CDR2 FQNEAQ. This CDR3 region has 17 residues. Trimming cost V 5 bases and J 7 bases, with 26 bases left between them. The CDR3 region is CASSPLPRATGGHEAFF. The CDR3 DNA is TGTGCCAGCAGCCCCCTCCCCAGGGCAACCGGGGGCCATGAAGCTTTCTTT.

This rearrangement joins TRBV11-2 to TRBJ2-7; D may be TRBD1 or TRBD2 (6 bases each). This CDR3 contains 14 residues. From germline, CDR1 is SGHAT and CDR2 FQNNGV. Trimming pared 8 bases from V and 4 bases from J, leaving 18 bases between. The CDR3 nucleotides read TGTGCCAGCCGCGAGGGGGGTTCTATGTACGAGCAGTACTTC. Amino acids: CASREGGSMYEQYF.

The genes are TRBV10-2 and TRBJ1-3; 7 bases match TRBD1. The V and J ends lost 9 bases and 3 bases, in that order; junction bases with no gene match: 5. The CDR3 runs 13 residues. CDR1 and CDR2 (germline): WSHSY, SAAADI. This chain's CDR3 is CASVTGFGNTIYF. DNA of the CDR3: TGCGCCAGTGTGACAGGGTTTGGAAACACCATATATTTT.

The chain is built from TRBV5-6 and TRBJ2-2, with TRBD2 as a possible D gene (6 bases). This CDR3 has 13 residues. The V gene lost 4 bases and the J gene lost 5 bases, with 9 bases spanning the gap. Germline V gene lookup returns CDR1 SGHDT and CDR2 YYEEEE. The CDR3 bases are TGTGCCAGCAGCCGGGACTTTACCGGGGAGCTGTTTTTT. This encodes CASSRDFTGELFF.